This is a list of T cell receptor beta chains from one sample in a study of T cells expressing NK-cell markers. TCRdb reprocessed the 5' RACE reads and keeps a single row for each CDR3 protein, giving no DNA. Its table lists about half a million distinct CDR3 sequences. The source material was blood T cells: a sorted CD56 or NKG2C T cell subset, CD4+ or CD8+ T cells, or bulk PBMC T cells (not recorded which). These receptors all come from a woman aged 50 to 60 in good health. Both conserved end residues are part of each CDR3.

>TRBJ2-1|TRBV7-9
CASSLAPSFSGRVGYNEQFF
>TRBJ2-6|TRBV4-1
CASSLTREVTAGANVLTF
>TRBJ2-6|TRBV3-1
CASSQESGSSRSGANVLTF
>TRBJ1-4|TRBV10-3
CAISTGPNEKLFF
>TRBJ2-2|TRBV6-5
CASRGRGPGGELFF
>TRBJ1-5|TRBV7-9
CASSLSGVSNQPQHF
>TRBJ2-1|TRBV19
CASSIEKGRYNEQFF
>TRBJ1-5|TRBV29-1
CSARQGDQPQHF
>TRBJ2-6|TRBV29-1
CSAGDGFSGANVLTF
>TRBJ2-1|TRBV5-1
CASSSATGNNEQFF
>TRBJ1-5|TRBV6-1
CASSEWRGGGNQPQHF
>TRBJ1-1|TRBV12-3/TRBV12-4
CASRYIQGGQAFF
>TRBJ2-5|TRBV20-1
CSTPGLSPETQYF
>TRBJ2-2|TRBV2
CASSDTPGGTGELFF
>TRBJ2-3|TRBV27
CASRSFDRAADTQYF
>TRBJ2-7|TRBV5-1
CASRPPYRPYEQYF
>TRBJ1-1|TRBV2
CASDLAVSTAFF
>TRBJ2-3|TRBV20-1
CSVDDLGDTQYF
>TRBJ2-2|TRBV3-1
CASSRNPGTRATGELFF
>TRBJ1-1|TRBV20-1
CSAGRGNEAFF
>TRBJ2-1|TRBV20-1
CSARDVGGSMRNEQFF
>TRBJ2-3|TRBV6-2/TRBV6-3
CASTRDRAGILADTQYF
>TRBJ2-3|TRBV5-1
CASSGLAPDTQYF
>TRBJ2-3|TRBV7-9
CASSASSVTDTQYF
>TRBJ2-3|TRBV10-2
CASSGTSGMADTQYF
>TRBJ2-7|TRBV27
CASSFRLEGIDEQYF
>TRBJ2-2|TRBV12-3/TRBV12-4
CASSPGTGFGELFF
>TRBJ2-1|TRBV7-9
CASSLAGVFNEQFF
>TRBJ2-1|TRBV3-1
CASSQEGTTFNEQFF
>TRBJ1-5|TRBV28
CASRGTGGPQPQHF
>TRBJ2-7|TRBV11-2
CASSQRQGPLGEQYF
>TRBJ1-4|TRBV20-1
CSAREPGTPSEKLFF
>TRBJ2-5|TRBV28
CASSRKSGGPEETQYF
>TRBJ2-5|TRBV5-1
CASSLGGQETQYF
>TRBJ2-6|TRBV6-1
CASSEEVLSGANVLTF
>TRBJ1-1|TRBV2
CASSGAEGTPRNTEAFF
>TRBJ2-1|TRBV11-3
CASSLVASGPYNEQFF
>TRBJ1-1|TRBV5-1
CASSASTGRKAFF
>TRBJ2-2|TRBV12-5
CASGLLRGRDTGELFF
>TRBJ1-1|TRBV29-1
CSVPTDTEAFF
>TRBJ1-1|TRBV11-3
CASSGQMNTEAFF
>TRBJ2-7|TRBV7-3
CASSSPGQYNEQYF
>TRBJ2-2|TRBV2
CASRTGTGVTGELFF
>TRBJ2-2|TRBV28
CASSRRPTGELFF
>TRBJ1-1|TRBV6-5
CASINWEGRTEAFF
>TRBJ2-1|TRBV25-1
CASSDGPQSYNEQFF
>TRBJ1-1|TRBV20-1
CSASSRGRETEAFF